This T cell receptor (beta chain) was identified in a study of long-term antiretroviral therapy in people with HIV. The J segment lost 2 bases and the V segment lost 0 bases, leaving 3 bases of the junction unmatched. The CDR3 covers 16 residues. Germline V lookup: CDR1 SGHDT, CDR2 YYEEEE. Survey level was the resolution at which the v3.0 immunoSEQ assay ran. Assay used: immunoSEQ multiplex PCR; TCRdb lists only in-frame clones, some missing. The repertoire consists of tens of thousands of clones, with roughly 90% occurring once and the leading ten covering 4% to 5.5%. The receptor was derived from a woman between 35 and 50 years old with HIV. V and J are TRBV5-6 and TRBJ1-3, with 9 positions matching TRBD1. The material was unsorted PBMCs, obtained 5.2 years after starting antiretroviral therapy. CDR3 protein: CASSLDRGLPGNTIYF. CDR3 DNA: TGTGCCAGCAGCTTGGACAGGGGGCTTCCTGGAAACACCATATATTTT.